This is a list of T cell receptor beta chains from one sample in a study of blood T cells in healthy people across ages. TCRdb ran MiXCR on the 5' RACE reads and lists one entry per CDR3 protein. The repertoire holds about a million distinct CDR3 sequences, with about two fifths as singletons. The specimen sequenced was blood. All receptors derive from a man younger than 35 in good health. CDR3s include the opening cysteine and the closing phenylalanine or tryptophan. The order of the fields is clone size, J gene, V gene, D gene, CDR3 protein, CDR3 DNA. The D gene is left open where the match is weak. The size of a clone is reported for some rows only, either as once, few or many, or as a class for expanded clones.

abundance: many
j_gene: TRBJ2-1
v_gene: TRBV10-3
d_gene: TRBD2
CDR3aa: CATARTSGYLSNEQFF
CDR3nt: TGTGCCACCGCCCGGACTAGCGGATATCTTAGCAATGAGCAGTTCTTC

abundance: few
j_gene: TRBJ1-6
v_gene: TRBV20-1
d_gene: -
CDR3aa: CSATRQVPDSPLHF
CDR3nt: TGCAGTGCTACTCGACAGGTGCCCGATTCACCCCTCCACTTT

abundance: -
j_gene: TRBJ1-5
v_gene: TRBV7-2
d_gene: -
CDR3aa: CASSLVTDNQPRHF
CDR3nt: TGTGCCAGCAGCTTAGTCACGGACAATCAGCCCCGGCATTTT

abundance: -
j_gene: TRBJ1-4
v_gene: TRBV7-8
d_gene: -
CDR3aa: CASSLGAGGELHEKLFF
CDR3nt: TGTGCCAGCAGCCTAGGGGCGGGAGGCGAGTTGCATGAAAAACTGTTTTTT

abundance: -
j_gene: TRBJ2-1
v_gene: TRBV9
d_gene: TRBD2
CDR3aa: CASSGRLSTSGGSSYNEQFF
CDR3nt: TGTGCCAGCAGCGGACGACTTTCGACTAGCGGGGGGAGCTCCTACAATGAGCAGTTCTTC

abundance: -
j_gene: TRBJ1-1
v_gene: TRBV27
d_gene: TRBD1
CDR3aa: CASSLGYWGQGAPNTEAFF
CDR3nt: TGTGCCAGCAGTTTAGGGTATTGGGGACAGGGGGCGCCGAACACTGAAGCTTTCTTT

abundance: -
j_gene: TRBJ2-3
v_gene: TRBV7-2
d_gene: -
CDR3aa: CVSSLVGGASTDTQYF
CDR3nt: TGTGTCAGCAGCTTAGTAGGGGGGGCCAGCACAGATACGCAGTATTTT

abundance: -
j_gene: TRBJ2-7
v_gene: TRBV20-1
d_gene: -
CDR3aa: CSASGQNSYEQYF
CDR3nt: TGCAGTGCTTCGGGGCAAAACTCCTACGAGCAGTACTTC

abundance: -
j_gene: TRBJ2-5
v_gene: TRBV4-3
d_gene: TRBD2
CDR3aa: CASSQDQRGESNEQYF
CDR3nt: TGCGCCAGCAGCCAAGACCAGCGGGGGGAAAGTAATGAGCAGTACTTC

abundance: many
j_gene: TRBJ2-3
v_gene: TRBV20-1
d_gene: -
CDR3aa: CSASPDTQYF
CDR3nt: TGCAGTGCTAGTCCAGATACGCAGTATTTT

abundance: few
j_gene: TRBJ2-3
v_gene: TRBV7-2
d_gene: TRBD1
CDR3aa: CASSLIGQGVKVAQYF
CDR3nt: TGTGCCAGCAGCCTAATCGGACAGGGGGTGAAAGTTGCGCAGTATTTT

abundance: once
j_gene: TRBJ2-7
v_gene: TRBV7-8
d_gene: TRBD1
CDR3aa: CASSSEGAPYNEQYF
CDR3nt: TGTGCCAGCAGCTCCGAGGGGGCACCATACAATGAGCAGTACTTC

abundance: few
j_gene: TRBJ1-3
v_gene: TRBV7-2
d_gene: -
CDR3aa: CASSLESPGPTGNTIYF
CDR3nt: TGTGCCAGCAGCTTAGAGAGCCCCGGGCCCACCGGAAACACCATATATTTT

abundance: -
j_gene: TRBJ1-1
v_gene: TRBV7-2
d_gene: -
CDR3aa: CASSLYGRAPTEAFF
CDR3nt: TGTGCCAGCAGCTTATATGGCAGGGCCCCCACTGAAGCTTTCTTT

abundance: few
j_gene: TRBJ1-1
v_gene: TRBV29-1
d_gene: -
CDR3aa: CSGGNPNTEAFF
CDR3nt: TGCAGCGGAGGGAACCCGAACACTGAAGCTTTCTTT

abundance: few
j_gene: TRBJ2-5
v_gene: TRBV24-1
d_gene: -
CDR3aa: CATSDPGLQGETQYF
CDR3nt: TGTGCCACCAGTGATCCCGGGCTCCAGGGAGAGACCCAGTACTTC

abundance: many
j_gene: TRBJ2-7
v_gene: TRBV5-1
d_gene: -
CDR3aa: CASSLAGTYEQYF
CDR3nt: TGTGCCAGCAGTTTGGCAGGAACCTACGAGCAGTACTTC

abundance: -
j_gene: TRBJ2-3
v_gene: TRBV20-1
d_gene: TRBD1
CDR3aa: CSARERGQGAWTQYF
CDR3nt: TGCAGTGCTAGAGAAAGGGGACAGGGGGCATGGACGCAGTATTTT

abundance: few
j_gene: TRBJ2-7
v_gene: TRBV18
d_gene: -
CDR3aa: CASSPPDKYEQYF
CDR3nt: TGTGCCAGCTCACCTCCCGACAAATACGAGCAGTACTTC

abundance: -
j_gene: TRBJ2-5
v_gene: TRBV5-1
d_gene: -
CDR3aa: CASSFQPGRLPGETQYF
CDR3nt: TGCGCCAGCAGCTTCCAGCCGGGCCGACTCCCGGGAGAGACCCAGTACTTC

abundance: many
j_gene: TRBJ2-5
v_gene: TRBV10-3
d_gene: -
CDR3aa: CAISEGGTGSRQYF
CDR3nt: TGTGCCATCAGTGAAGGGGGGACGGGCTCTAGGCAGTACTTC

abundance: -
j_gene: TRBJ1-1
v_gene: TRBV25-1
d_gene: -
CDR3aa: CASSGPPRQPMNTEAFF
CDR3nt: TGTGCCAGCAGTGGACCCCCTCGACAGCCCATGAACACTGAAGCTTTCTTT

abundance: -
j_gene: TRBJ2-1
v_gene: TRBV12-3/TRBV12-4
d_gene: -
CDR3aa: CASSVGQSGNEQFF
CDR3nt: TGTGCCAGCAGTGTAGGGCAGTCCGGCAATGAGCAGTTCTTC

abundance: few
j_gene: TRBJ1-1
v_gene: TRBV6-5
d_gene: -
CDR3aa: CASSYTGGYEISVVPFF
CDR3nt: TGTGCCAGCAGTTACACGGGGGGATATGAAATCAGCGTAGTCCCTTTCTTT

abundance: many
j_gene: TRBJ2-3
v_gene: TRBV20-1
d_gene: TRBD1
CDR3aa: CSTSRQGQGTQYF
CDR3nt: TGCAGCACTAGTCGACAGGGCCAGGGGACGCAGTATTTT

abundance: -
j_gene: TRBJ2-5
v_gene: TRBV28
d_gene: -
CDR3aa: CASSLRDSGGEETQYF
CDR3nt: TGTGCCAGCAGTTTACGGGACAGCGGGGGTGAAGAGACCCAGTACTTC

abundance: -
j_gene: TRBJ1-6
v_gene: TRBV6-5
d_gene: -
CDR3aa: CASTAEGYNSPLHF
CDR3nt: TGTGCCAGCACGGCAGAGGGCTATAATTCACCCCTCCACTTT

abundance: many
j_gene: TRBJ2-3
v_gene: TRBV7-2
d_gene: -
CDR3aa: CASSPLGPSNTDTQYF
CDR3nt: TGTGCCAGCAGCCCCCTAGGACCTTCTAACACAGATACGCAGTATTTT

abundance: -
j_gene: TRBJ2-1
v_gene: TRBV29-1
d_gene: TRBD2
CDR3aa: CSVPGLAGGTRRYNEQFF
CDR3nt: TGCAGCGTCCCAGGACTAGCGGGGGGGACACGACGGTACAATGAGCAGTTCTTC

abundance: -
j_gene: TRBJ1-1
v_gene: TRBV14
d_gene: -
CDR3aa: CASSPLGGHTEAFF
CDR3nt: TGTGCCAGCAGCCCTCTGGGAGGACACACTGAAGCTTTCTTT

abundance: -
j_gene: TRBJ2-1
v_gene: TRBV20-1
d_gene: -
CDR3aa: CSATEFGQERDNEQFF
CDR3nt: TGCAGTGCCACAGAGTTCGGTCAAGAAAGGGACAATGAGCAGTTCTTC

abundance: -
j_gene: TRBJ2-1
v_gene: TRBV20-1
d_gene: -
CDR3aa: CSATGGQVTYEQFF
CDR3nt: TGCAGTGCTACGGGCGGTCAGGTTACCTACGAGCAGTTCTTC

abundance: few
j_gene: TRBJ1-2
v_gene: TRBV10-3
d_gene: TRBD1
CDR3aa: CAISVTGGDYGYTF
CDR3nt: TGTGCCATCAGTGTGACAGGGGGGGACTATGGCTACACCTTC

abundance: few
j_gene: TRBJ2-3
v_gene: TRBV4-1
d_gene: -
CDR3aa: CASSQDPPSGDTQYF
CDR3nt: TGCGCCAGCAGCCAAGATCCTCCCTCTGGAGATACGCAGTATTTT

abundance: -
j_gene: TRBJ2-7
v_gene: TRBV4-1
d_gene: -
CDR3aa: CASSPTPWASYEQYF
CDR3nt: TGCGCCAGCAGCCCCACCCCCTGGGCCTCCTACGAGCAGTACTTC

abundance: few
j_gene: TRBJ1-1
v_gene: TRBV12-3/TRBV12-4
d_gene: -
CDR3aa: CASGATLGNTEAFF
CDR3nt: TGTGCCAGTGGGGCAACCCTTGGGAACACTGAAGCTTTCTTT

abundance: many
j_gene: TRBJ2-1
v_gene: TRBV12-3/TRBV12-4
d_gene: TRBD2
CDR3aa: CASSRSSGSRDEQFF
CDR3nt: TGTGCCAGCAGCCGCTCCAGCGGGAGCAGGGATGAGCAGTTCTTC

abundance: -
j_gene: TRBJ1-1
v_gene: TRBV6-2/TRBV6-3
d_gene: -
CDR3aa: CASSYRGPTEAFF
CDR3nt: TGTGCCAGCAGTTACAGGGGTCCCACTGAAGCTTTCTTT

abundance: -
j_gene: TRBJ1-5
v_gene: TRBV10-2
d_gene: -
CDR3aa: CASSEEVWQGQFAHQPQHF
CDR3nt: TGCGCCAGCAGTGAGGAAGTTTGGCAGGGCCAATTCGCCCATCAGCCCCAGCATTTT

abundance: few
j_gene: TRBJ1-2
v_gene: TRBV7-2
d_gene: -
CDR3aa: CASSQSPGDGYTF
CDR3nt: TGTGCCAGCAGCCAATCCCCAGGGGATGGCTACACCTTC

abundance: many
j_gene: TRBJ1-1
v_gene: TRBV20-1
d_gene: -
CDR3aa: CSARDQGMNTEAFF
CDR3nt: TGCAGTGCTAGAGATCAGGGAATGAACACTGAAGCTTTCTTT

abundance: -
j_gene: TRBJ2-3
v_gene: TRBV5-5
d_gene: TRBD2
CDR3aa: CASSVVAGTGTQYF
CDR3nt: TGTGCCAGCAGCGTGGTAGCGGGGACCGGAACGCAGTATTTT

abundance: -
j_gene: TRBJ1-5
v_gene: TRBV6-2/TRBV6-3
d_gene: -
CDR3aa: CASTTRQPYSNQPQHF
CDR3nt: TGTGCCAGCACCACACGACAGCCTTATAGCAATCAGCCCCAGCATTTT

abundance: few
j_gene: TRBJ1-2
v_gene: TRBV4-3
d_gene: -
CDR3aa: CASSQTRGIGYGYTF
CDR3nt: TGCGCCAGCAGCCAAACGCGGGGGATAGGCTATGGCTACACCTTC

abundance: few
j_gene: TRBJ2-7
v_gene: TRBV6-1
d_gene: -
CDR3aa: CASKRGYQPRGSYEQYF
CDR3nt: TGTGCCTCTAAGCGAGGATATCAACCCCGAGGCTCCTACGAGCAGTACTTC

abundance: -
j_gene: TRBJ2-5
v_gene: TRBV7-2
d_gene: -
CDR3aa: CASSGGAVETQYF
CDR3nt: TGTGCCAGCAGCGGGGGGGCGGTCGAGACCCAGTACTTC

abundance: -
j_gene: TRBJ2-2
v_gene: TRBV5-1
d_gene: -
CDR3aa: CASSPGTLDTGELFF
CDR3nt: TGCGCCAGCAGCCCCGGGACATTGGATACCGGGGAGCTGTTTTTT

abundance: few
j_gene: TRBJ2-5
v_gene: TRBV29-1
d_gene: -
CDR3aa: CSSRRDTQETQYF
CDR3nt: TGCAGCTCCCGCCGGGACACCCAAGAGACCCAGTACTTC

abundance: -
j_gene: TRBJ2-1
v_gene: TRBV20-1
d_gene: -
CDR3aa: CSARVNGRCNEQFF
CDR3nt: TGCAGTGCTAGAGTGAACGGACGATGCAATGAGCAGTTCTTC

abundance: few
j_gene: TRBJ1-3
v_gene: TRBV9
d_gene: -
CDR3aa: CASSQDTGNTIYF
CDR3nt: TGTGCCAGCAGCCAGGACACTGGAAACACCATATATTTT

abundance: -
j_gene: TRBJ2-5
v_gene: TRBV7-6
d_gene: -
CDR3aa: CASSATQQEIQYF
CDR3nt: TGTGCCAGCAGCGCGACACAACAAGAGATCCAGTACTTC

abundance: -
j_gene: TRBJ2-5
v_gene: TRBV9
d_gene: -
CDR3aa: CASSVAPGFRETQYF
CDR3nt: TGTGCCAGCAGCGTAGCTCCGGGATTCCGTGAGACCCAGTACTTC

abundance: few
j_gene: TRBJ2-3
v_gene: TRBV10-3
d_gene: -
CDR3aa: CAISGAERTTDTQYF
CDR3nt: TGTGCCATTAGTGGGGCAGAGCGGACCACAGATACGCAGTATTTT